A single sample is the source of the 2 T cell receptor beta chains below, sequenced in a study of tumor-infiltrating lymphocytes in primary liver carcinoma (dated by TCRdb to 2017 to 2019). The run used an Illumina HiSeq 2500. A constant-region primer and ProtoScript II reverse transcriptase were used to reverse-transcribe TCRbeta-specific cDNA from about 0.55 ug total RNA. The TCRbeta libraries were prepared through three rounds of nested multiplex PCR following a slightly modified ARM-PCR procedure. Multiplex TRBV1-TRBV30 forward primers and a Cbeta reverse primer were used in the first two PCR rounds, each of which was run for 10 cycles. Through fastp at Q25 and MiXCR, TCRdb rebuilt clones from the public reads, retaining in-frame beta chains. Rows are unified per CDR3 protein, each entry keeping the most common DNA and genes. This sample gives fewer than 80,000 distinct CDR3 sequences in total; about three quarters of them show up just once. The ten top clones hold about 26% of the sample.

Total RNA and DNA were co-extracted without cell sorting from roughly 20-30 mg of bulk tissue using the AllPrep DNA/RNA mini kit. Sequenced material: tumor-adjacent normal liver tissue. Receptors were obtained from a man aged 35-49 years with primary liver carcinoma and hepatitis B virus infection.

The sample holds many counts of this clonotype. The V gene is TRBV28, the J gene TRBJ2-4, with D uncertain. Trimming shortened V by 5 bases and J by 7 bases, and 12 bases separated the two germline ends. Germline loops: CDR1 MDHEN, CDR2 SYDVKM. CDR3 length: 13 amino acids. The CDR3, as DNA: TGTGCCAGCAGTCCAAACAGAGAGAACATTCAGTACTTC. It codes for CASSPNRENIQYF.

Comment on this clonotype: This CDR3 is missing its conserved last phenylalanine or tryptophan, likely due to a read error. In nucleotides, the CDR3 is TGTGCCAGCAATTACTTGGAGCAAGAGACCCAGTACTCC. The encoded protein is CASNYLEQETQYS. This chain joins TRBV6-6 and TRBJ2-5; no firm D call. Germline V gives CDR1 MNHNY, CDR2 SVGAGI (reference sequence). This CDR3 comprises 13 residues.